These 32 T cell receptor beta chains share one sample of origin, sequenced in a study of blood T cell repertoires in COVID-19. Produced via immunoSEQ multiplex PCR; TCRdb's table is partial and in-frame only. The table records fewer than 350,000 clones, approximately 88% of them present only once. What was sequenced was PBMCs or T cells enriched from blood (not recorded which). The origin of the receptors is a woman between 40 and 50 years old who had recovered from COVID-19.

The CDR3 region is CATSAPREGQGVWEQYF. In DNA form, the CDR3 reads TGTGCCACCAGTGCTCCTCGGGAGGGACAGGGGGTTTGGGAGCAGTACTTC. The chain employs TRBV24-1 and TRBJ2-7, with TRBD1 matching over 11 bases. The CDR3 has 17 residues. Germline-derived CDR1 and CDR2 are KGHDR and SFDVKD. V lost 5 bases and J lost 7; bases outside the gene matches: 15.

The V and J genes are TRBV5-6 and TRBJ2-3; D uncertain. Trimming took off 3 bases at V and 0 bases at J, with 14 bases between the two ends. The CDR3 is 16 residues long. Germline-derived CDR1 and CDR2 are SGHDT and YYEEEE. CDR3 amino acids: CASSSVSVRSTDTQYF. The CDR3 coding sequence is TGTGCCAGCAGCTCGGTTTCGGTGCGGAGCACAGATACGCAGTATTTT.

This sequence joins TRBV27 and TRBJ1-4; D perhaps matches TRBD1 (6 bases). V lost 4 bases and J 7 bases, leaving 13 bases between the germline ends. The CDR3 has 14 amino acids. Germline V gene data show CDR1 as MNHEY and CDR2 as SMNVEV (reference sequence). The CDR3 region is CASSWSQGTEKLFF. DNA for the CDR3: TGTGCCAGCAGTTGGTCTCAGGGGACTGAAAAACTGTTTTTT.

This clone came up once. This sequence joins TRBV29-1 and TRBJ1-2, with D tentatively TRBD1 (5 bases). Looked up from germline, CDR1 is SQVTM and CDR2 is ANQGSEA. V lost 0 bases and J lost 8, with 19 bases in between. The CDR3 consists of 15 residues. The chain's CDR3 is CSVEDPRARGEGYTF. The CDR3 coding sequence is TGCAGCGTTGAAGATCCTCGGGCCCGGGGGGAGGGCTACACCTTC.

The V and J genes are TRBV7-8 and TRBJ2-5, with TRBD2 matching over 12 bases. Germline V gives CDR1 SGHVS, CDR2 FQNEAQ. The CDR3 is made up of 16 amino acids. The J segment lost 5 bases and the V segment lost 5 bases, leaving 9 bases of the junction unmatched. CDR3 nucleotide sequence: TGTGCCAGCAGCACATCTAGCGGGAGGGCCCGGGAGACCCAGTACTTC. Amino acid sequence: CASSTSSGRARETQYF.

The DNA of the CDR3 is TGTGCCAGCAGTTTAGGGGTTGGGAGCGGGGAAGAGACCCAGTACTTC. Protein product: CASSLGVGSGEETQYF. The chain employs TRBV27 and TRBJ2-5, with 7 bases lining up with TRBD2. Trimming took 2 bases from V and 3 from J; bases not matched to a gene: 9. Looked up from germline, CDR1 is MNHEY and CDR2 is SMNVEV (reference sequence). The length of the CDR3 is 16 residues.

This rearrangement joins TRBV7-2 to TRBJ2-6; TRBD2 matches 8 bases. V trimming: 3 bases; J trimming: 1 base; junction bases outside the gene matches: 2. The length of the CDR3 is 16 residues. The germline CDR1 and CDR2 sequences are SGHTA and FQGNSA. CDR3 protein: CASSLSGRSGANVLTF. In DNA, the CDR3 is TGTGCCAGCAGCTTGAGCGGGAGATCTGGGGCCAACGTCCTGACTTTC.

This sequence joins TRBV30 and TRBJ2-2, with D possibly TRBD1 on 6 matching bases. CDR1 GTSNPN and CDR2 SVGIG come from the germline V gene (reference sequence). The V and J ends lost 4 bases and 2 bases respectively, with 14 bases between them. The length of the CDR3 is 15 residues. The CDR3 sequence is CAWKGGNRNTGELFF. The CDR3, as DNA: TGTGCCTGGAAAGGGGGAAACAGAAACACCGGGGAGCTGTTTTTT.

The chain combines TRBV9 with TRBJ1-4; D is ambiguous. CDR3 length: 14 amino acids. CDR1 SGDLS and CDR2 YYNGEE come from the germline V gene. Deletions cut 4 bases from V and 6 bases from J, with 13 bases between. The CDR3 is CASSFLPGDEKLFF. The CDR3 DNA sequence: TGTGCCAGCAGCTTCCTTCCGGGAGATGAAAAACTGTTTTTT.

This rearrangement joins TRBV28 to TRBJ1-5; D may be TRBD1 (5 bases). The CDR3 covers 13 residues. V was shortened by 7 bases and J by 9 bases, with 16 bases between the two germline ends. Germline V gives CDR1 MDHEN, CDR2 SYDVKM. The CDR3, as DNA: TGTGCCAGCAACATTAGGGGCCTAGGGCCCCAGCATTTT. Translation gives CASNIRGLGPQHF.

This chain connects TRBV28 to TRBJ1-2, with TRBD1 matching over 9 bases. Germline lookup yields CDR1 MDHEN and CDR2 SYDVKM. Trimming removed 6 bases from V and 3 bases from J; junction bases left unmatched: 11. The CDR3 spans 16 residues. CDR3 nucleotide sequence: TGTGCCAGCAGGTCACAGGGGGCGGCCGGCGACTATGGCTACACCTTC. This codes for CASRSQGAAGDYGYTF.

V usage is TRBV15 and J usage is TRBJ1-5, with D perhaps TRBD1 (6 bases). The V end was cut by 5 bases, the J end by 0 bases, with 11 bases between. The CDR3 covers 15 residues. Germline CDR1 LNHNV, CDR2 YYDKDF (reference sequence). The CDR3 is CATSSGTFSNQPQHF. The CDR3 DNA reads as TGTGCCACCAGCTCAGGGACATTTAGCAATCAGCCCCAGCATTTT. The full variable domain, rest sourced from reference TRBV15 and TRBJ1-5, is DAMVIQNPRYQVTQFGKPVTLSCSQTLNHNVMYWYQQKSSQAPKLLFHYYDKDFNNEADTPDNFQSRRPNTSFCFLDIRSPGLGDTAMYLCATSSGTFSNQPQHFGDGTRLSIL.

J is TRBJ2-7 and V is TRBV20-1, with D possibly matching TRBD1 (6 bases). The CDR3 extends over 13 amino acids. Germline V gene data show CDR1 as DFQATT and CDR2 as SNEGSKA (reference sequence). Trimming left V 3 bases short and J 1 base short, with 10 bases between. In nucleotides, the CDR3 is TGCAGTGCTAGTACTAGGGGGTCCTACGAGCAGTACTTC. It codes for CSASTRGSYEQYF.

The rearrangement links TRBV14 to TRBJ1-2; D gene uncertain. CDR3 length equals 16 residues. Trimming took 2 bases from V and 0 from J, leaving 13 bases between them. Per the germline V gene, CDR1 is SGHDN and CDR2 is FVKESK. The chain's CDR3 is CASSQLGRTSNYGYTF. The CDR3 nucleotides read TGTGCCAGCAGCCAACTCGGACGGACTTCTAACTATGGCTACACCTTC.

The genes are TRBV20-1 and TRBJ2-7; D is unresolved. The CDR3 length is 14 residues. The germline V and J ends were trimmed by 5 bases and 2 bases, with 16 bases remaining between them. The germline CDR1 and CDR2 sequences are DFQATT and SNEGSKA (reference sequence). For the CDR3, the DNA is TGCAGTGCTGGTGTCATCTATACCACCTACGAGCAGTACTTC. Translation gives CSAGVIYTTYEQYF.

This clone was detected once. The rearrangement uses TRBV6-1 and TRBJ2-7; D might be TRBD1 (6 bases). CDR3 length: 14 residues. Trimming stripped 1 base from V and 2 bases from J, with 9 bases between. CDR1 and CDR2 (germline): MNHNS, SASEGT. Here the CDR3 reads CASSEVGAAYEQYF. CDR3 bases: TGTGCCAGCAGTGAAGTGGGGGCGGCCTACGAGCAGTACTTC.

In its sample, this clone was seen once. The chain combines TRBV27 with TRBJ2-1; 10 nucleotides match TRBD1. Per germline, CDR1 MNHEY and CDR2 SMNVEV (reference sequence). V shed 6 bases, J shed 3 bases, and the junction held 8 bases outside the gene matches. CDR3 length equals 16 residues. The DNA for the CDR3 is TGTGCCAGCAGCAGGACAGGGGGAAACTACTACAATGAGCAGTTCTTC. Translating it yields CASSRTGGNYYNEQFF.

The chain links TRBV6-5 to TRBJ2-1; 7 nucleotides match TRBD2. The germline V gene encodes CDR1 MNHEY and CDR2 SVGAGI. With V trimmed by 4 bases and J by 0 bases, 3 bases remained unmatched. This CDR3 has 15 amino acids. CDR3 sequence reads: CASSWGGSSYNEQFF. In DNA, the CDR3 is TGTGCCAGCAGTTGGGGCGGGAGCTCCTACAATGAGCAGTTCTTC.

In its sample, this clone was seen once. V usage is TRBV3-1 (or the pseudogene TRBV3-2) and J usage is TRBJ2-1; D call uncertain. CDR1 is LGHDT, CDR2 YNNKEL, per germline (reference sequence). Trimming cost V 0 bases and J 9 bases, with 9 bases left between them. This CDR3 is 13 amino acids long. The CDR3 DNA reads TGTGCCAGCAGCCAAGATCGCGCTACTGAGCAGTTCTTC. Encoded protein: CASSQDRATEQFF.

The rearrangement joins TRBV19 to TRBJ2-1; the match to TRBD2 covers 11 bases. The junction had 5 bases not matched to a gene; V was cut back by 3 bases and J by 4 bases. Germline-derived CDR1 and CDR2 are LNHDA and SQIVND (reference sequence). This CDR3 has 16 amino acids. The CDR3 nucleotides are TGTGCCAGTAGTATTAGCGGGAGGGCCCGATACAATGAGCAGTTCTTC. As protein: CASSISGRARYNEQFF. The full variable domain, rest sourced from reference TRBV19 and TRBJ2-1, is DGGITQSPKYLFRKEGQNVTLSCEQNLNHDAMYWYRQDPGQGLRLIYYSQIVNDFQKGDIAEGYSVSREKKESFPLTVTSAQKNPTAFYLCASSISGRARYNEQFFGPGTRLTVL.

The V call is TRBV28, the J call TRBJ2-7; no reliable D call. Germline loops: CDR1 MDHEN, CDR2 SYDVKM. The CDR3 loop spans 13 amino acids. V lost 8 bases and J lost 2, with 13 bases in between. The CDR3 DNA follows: TGTGCCAGCCTAAAGACTGAAACCTACGAGCAGTACTTC. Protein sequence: CASLKTETYEQYF.

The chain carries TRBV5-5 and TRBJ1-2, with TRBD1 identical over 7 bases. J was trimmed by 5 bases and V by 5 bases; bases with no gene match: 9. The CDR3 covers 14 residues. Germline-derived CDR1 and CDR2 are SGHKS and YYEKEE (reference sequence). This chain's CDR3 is CASSPDRVGYGYTF. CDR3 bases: TGTGCCAGCAGTCCCGACAGGGTAGGTTATGGCTACACCTTC.

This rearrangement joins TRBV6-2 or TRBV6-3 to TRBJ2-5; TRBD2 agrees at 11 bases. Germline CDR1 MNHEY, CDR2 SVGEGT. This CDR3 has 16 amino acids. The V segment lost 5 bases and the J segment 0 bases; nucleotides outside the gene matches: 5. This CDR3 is CASSAGTSGYQETQYF. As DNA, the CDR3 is TGTGCCAGCAGTGCCGGGACTAGCGGATACCAAGAGACCCAGTACTTC.

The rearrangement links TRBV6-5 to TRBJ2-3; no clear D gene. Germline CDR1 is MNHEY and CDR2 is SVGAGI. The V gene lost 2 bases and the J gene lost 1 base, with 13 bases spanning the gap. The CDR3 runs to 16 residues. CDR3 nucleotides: TGTGCCAGCAGTTACACCCATACATATGGCACAGATACGCAGTATTTT. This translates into CASSYTHTYGTDTQYF.

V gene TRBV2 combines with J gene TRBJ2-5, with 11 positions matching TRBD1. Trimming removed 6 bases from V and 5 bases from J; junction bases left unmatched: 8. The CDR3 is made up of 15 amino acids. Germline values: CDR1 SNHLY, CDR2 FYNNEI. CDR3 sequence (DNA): TGTGCCAGCAGACGGGACAGGGGGTCGGGGGAGACCCAGTACTTC. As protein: CASRRDRGSGETQYF.

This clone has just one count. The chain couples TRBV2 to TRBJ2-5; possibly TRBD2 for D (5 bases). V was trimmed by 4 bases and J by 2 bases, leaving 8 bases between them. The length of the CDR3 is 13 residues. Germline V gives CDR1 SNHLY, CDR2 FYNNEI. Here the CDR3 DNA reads TGTGCCAGCAGTGCTCAGCGGCAAGAGACCCAGTACTTC. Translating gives CASSAQRQETQYF. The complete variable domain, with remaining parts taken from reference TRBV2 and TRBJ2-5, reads EPEVTQTPSHQVTQMGQEVILRCVPISNHLYFYWYRQILGQKVEFLVSFYNNEISEKSEIFDDQFSVERPDGSNFTLKIRSTKLEDSAMYFCASSAQRQETQYFGPGTRLLVL.

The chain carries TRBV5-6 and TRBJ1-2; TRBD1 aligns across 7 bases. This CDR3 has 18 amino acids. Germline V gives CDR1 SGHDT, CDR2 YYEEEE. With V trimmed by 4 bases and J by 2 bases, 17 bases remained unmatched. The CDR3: CASSHSIELFRGNYGYTF. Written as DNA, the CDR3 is TGTGCCAGCAGCCATAGTATCGAACTATTCAGGGGGAACTATGGCTACACCTTC.

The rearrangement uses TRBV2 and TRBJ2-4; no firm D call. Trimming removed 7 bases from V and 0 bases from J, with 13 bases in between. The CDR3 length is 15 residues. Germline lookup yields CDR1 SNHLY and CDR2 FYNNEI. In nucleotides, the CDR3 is TGTGCCAGCAACCGCCTTGAACTAGCCAAAAACATTCAGTACTTC. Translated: CASNRLELAKNIQYF.

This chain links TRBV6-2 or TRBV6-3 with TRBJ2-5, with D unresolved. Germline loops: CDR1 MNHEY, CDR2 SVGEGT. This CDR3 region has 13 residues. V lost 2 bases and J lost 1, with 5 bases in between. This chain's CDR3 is CASSYRRQETQYF. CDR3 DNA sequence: TGTGCCAGCAGTTACCGTCGCCAAGAGACCCAGTACTTC.

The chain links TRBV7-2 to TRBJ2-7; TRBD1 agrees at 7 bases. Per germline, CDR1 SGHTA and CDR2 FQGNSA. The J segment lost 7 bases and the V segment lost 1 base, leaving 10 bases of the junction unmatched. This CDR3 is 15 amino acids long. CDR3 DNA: TGTGCCAGCAGCTTAGACAGGGGTAATGTTTTTGAGCAGTACTTC. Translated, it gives CASSLDRGNVFEQYF.

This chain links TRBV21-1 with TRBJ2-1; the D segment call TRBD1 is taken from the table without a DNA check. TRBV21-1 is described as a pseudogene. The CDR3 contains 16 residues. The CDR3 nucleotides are TGTGCCAGCAGCCCTTACCCGGGGACACTCTACAATGAGCAGTTCTTC. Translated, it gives CASSPYPGTLYNEQFF.

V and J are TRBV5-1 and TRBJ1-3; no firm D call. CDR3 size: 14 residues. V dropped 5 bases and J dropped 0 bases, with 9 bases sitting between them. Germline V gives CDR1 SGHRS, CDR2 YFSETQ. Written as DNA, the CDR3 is TGCGCCAGCAGGAGGGCTCGCTCTGGAAACACCATATATTTT. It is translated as CASRRARSGNTIYF.